The rows below give T cell receptor beta chains drawn from one sample of a study of T cell responses to AZD1222 COVID-19 vaccine. Only in-frame clones appear in the TCRdb table, and some are missing; sequencing was by immunoSEQ multiplex PCR. Among more than 110,000 clones, about 86% were seen once, and the ten largest hold roughly 3.8%. This sample comprised peripheral blood, obtained on day 0 of AZD1222 vaccination. The receptors come from an adult in good health. CDR3s include the opening cysteine and the closing phenylalanine or tryptophan. The order of the fields is J gene, V gene, clone size, D gene, CDR3 DNA, CDR3 protein. D genes are given only for firm matches. Size values are once, few and many counts, or a class for expanded clones, and some rows have none.

TRBJ2-1	TRBV7-2	.	TRBD2	TGTGCCAGCAGCTTGGCGACTAGCGGGTATAACAATGAGCAGTTCTTC	CASSLATSGYNNEQFF
TRBJ1-4	TRBV28	.	.	TGTGCCAGCAGTTCGACAGCAACTAATGAAAAACTGTTTTTT	CASSSTATNEKLFF
TRBJ2-1	TRBV11-3	.	.	TGTGCCAGCAGCTCCCGGGCGGGTCCAACAAAGGACAATGAGCAGTTCTTC	CASSSRAGPTKDNEQFF
TRBJ1-1	TRBV18	.	.	TGTGCCAGCTCACAACTACAGGGAGAGAACACTGAAGCTTTCTTT	CASSQLQGENTEAFF
TRBJ2-5	TRBV10-1	.	TRBD1	TGCGCCAGCAGTTCTAGGGACAGTCAAGAGACCCAGTACTTC	CASSSRDSQETQYF
TRBJ2-7	TRBV6-2/TRBV6-3	.	.	TGTGCCAGCAGTTTCTCCGGGCCCCCGATGGGGTACGAGCAGTACTTC	CASSFSGPPMGYEQYF
TRBJ1-5	TRBV6-2/TRBV6-3	once	TRBD1	TGTGCCAGCAGTTACTCGACAGGGGGACTAGTCAATAGCAATCAGCCCCAGCATTTT	CASSYSTGGLVNSNQPQHF
TRBJ1-1	TRBV18	.	.	TGTGCCAGCTCACAAACGACAGACACTGAAGCTTTCTTT	CASSQTTDTEAFF
TRBJ2-3	TRBV27	.	.	TGTGCCAGCAGTAGCTTCGACAGGACTAGCACAGATACGCAGTATTTT	CASSSFDRTSTDTQYF
TRBJ1-3	TRBV19	.	.	TGTGCCAGTAGCCCTCGGGGACCAACTGGAAACACCATATATTTT	CASSPRGPTGNTIYF
TRBJ1-1	TRBV27	.	.	TGTGCCAGCAGTCTCGCGCGGAACACTGAAGCTTTCTTT	CASSLARNTEAFF
TRBJ2-2	TRBV7-6	.	.	TGTGCCAGCAGCTTAGAGGCTAGTGAAACCGGGGAGCTGTTTTTT	CASSLEASETGELFF
TRBJ1-1	TRBV5-4	.	.	TGTGCCGTGGCTCAGGGGAACACTGAAGCTTTCTTT	CAVAQGNTEAFF
TRBJ1-2	TRBV28	few	TRBD1	TGTGCCAGCAGTACCTATGGACAGGTACTCTATGGCTACACCTTC	CASSTYGQVLYGYTF
TRBJ1-2	TRBV19	.	.	TGTGCCAGTACGGGTGGCTATGGCTACACCTTC	CASTGGYGYTF
TRBJ1-5	TRBV5-1	few	.	TGCGCCAGCAGCTTTGAAGGAGATCAGCCCCAGCATTTT	CASSFEGDQPQHF
TRBJ1-2	TRBV19	.	TRBD1	TGTGCCAGTACTGGGGGACAGGGGGCGCCAGGGGATGGCTACACCTTC	CASTGGQGAPGDGYTF
TRBJ2-7	TRBV7-2	.	.	TGTGCCAGCAGCTTGCGGGGGCTCGAGCAGTACTTC	CASSLRGLEQYF
TRBJ2-1	TRBV7-6	.	TRBD2	TGTGCCAGCAGCTTAGACCGGGGGGATGAGCAGTTCTTC	CASSLDRGDEQFF
TRBJ2-7	TRBV9	.	.	TGTGCCAGCAGCGCATCGGGCTACGAGCAGTACTTC	CASSASGYEQYF
TRBJ1-2	TRBV3-1/TRBV3-2	.	.	TGTGCCAGCAGCCACACGAAATCTGGCTACACCTTC	CASSHTKSGYTF
TRBJ1-2	TRBV4-3	.	.	TGCGCCAGCAGCCAAGATCCAGCCCAGGCCTATGGCTACACCTTC	CASSQDPAQAYGYTF
TRBJ2-7	TRBV10-3	.	TRBD2	TGTGCCATCAGACCGGGACTAGTTTCTCACGAGCAGTACTTC	CAIRPGLVSHEQYF
TRBJ1-6	TRBV5-1	.	.	TGCGCCAGCAGCTACAACCCCGGGACCGAGAACGATTCACCCCTCCACTTT	CASSYNPGTENDSPLHF
TRBJ1-5	TRBV24-1	.	TRBD1	TGTGCCACCAGTGGAGGTGGGACAGGGTCTAGCAATCAGCCCCAGCATTTT	CATSGGGTGSSNQPQHF
TRBJ2-4	TRBV5-1	.	TRBD1	TGCGCCAGCCAGGGACAGGGGATGGATGAGGCCAAAAACATTCAGTACTTC	CASQGQGMDEAKNIQYF
TRBJ1-5	TRBV5-6	.	.	TGTGCCAGCCGGAAGAGGGGGGGCGCGGGCAATCAGCCCCAGCATTTT	CASRKRGGAGNQPQHF
TRBJ2-1	TRBV30	.	.	TGTGCCTGGAGTGTACAGATCTACAATGAGCAGTTCTTC	CAWSVQIYNEQFF
TRBJ2-7	TRBV12-3/TRBV12-4	.	.	TGTGCCAGCAGTTTAGCGCCCTACGAGCAGTACTTC	CASSLAPYEQYF
TRBJ1-1	TRBV9	.	.	TGTGCCAGCAGCGTTGGGGGGTCAGTCACTGAAGCTTTCTTT	CASSVGGSVTEAFF
TRBJ2-1	TRBV5-6	.	TRBD1	TGTGCCAGCAGCCCTACCGGACAGGGGAGGCATGAGCAGTTCTTC	CASSPTGQGRHEQFF
TRBJ1-4	TRBV6-2/TRBV6-3	.	TRBD1	TGTGCCAGCAGTAAAGGGGGGGACAGGGGAAGAAACGGACTGTTTTTT	CASSKGGDRGRNGLFF
TRBJ2-1	TRBV19	.	.	TGTGCCACACACAGGGGTGTGCGACTAGTTCATGGTGAGCAGTTCTTC	CATHRGVRLVHGEQFF
TRBJ1-5	TRBV18	.	.	TGTGCCAGCCGCACGAGCGCTCGGGGCAATCAGCCCCAGCATTTT	CASRTSARGNQPQHF
TRBJ2-1	TRBV5-1	.	.	TGCGCCAGCAGCGCACGGGGTAGGGGTGAGCAGTTCTTC	CASSARGRGEQFF
TRBJ2-7	TRBV6-2/TRBV6-3	.	.	TGTGCCAGCAGTCTAATAGGGGTAATTGCGTACGAGCAGTACTTC	CASSLIGVIAYEQYF
TRBJ1-1	TRBV4-1	.	TRBD1	TGCGCCAGCCGTCACAAGGACAGGGAGAATGCTGAAGCTTTCTTT	CASRHKDRENAEAFF
TRBJ1-5	TRBV28	.	TRBD1	TGTGCCAGCAAGGCGGACAGGGGTAAGGGCAATCAGCCCCAGCATTTT	CASKADRGKGNQPQHF
TRBJ1-4	TRBV9	.	TRBD1	TGTGCCAGCAGCGGCCAGGGGGCTAAGGGTGTAGACCCAACTAATGAAAAACTGTTTTTT	CASSGQGAKGVDPTNEKLFF
TRBJ1-5	TRBV28	.	.	TGTGCCAGCAGTTTAGGGGGTCAGCCCCAGCATTTT	CASSLGGQPQHF
TRBJ2-1	TRBV5-4	.	.	TGTGCCAGCAGCTTGTACAATGAGCAGTTCTTC	CASSLYNEQFF
TRBJ1-2	TRBV4-3	.	TRBD1	TGCGCCAGCAGCCAAGATCTGAGGGACAGGATCTATGGCTACACCTTC	CASSQDLRDRIYGYTF
TRBJ1-2	TRBV30	.	TRBD1	TGTGCCTGGAATGGTGGACAGGACCCCTATGGCTACACCTTC	CAWNGGQDPYGYTF
TRBJ1-4	TRBV12-3/TRBV12-4	.	.	TGTGCCAGCAACCCCGGCATAAATGAAAAACTGTTTTTT	CASNPGINEKLFF
TRBJ2-6	TRBV7-2	once	.	TGTGCCAGCAGCGTAAACTCTGGGGCCAACGTCCTGACTTTC	CASSVNSGANVLTF
TRBJ2-5	TRBV6-5	.	.	TGTGCCAGCAGTTACTCGGTCGTGGAGACCCAGTACTTC	CASSYSVVETQYF
TRBJ1-2	TRBV28	once	TRBD1	TGTGCCAGCCTAAAGGGGACAGGGGGTGGCTACACCTTC	CASLKGTGGGYTF
TRBJ2-1	TRBV7-3	.	.	TGTGCCAGCAGCTTGGGAAATGAGCAGTTCTTC	CASSLGNEQFF
TRBJ1-2	TRBV29-1	once	.	TGCAGCGTTGAACGCGGGCCGAACTATGGCTACACCTTC	CSVERGPNYGYTF
TRBJ1-5	TRBV10-3	.	.	TGTGCCATCAGTGAGTCAATGGGGGCCAATCAGCCCCAGCATTTT	CAISESMGANQPQHF
TRBJ2-1	TRBV24-1	.	.	TGTGCCACCAGTGATCCCGGGACCCTCGGCGATGAGCAGTTCTTC	CATSDPGTLGDEQFF
TRBJ2-1	TRBV27	.	TRBD2	TGTGCCAGCAGGCTAGCGGGAAAGTACAATGAGCAGTTCTTC	CASRLAGKYNEQFF
TRBJ1-1	TRBV10-3	once	.	TGTGCCATCAGTGAGTCCAGGGATCGTGAAGCTTTCTTT	CAISESRDREAFF